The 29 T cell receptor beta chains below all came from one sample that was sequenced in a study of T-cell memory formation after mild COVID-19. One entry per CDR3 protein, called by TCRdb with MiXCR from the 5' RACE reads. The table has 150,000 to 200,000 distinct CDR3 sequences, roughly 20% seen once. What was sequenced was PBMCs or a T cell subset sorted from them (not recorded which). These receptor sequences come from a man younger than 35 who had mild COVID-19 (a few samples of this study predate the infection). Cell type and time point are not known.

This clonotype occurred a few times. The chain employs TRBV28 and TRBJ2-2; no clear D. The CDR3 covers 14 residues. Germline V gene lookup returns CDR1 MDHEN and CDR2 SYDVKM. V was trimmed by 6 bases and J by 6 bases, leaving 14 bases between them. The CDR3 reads CASSWASQPGELFF. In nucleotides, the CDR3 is TGTGCCAGCAGCTGGGCATCCCAGCCCGGGGAGCTGTTTTTT.

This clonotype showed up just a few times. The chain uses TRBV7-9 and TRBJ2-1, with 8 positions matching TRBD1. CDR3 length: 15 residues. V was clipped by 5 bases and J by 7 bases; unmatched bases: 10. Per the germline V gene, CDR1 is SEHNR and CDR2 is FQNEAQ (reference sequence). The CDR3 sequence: CASSPTPGTGNEQFF. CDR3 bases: TGTGCCAGCAGCCCGACTCCCGGGACAGGTAATGAGCAGTTCTTC.

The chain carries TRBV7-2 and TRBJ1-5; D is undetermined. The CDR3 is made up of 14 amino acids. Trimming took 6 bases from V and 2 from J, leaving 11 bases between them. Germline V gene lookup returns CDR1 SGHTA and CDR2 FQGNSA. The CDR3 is CASSNTRGNQPQHF. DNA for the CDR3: TGTGCCAGCAGTAACACCCGCGGCAATCAGCCCCAGCATTTT. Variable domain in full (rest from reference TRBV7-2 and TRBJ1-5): GAGVSQSPSNKVTEKGKDVELRCDPISGHTALYWYRQSLGQGLEFLIYFQGNSAPDKSGLPSDRFSAERTGGSVSTLTIQRTQQEDSAVYLCASSNTRGNQPQHFGDGTRLSIL.

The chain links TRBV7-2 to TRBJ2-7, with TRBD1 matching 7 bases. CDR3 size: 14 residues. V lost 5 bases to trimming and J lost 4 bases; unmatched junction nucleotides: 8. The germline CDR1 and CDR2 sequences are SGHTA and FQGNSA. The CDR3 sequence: CASSLGQKSYEQYV. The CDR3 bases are TGTGCCAGCAGCCTGGGACAGAAGAGTTACGAGCAGTACGTC.

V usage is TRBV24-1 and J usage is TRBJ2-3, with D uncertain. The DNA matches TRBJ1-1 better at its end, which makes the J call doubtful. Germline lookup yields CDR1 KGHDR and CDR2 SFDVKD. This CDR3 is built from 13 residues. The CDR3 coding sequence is TGTGCCACCAGTGACTCGCAAAGCACTGAAGCTTTCTTT. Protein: CATSDSQSTEAFF.

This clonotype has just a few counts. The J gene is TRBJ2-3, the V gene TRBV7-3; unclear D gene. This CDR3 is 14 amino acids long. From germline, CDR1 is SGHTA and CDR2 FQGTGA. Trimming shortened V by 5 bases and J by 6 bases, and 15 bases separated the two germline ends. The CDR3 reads CASSQRDLQDTQYF. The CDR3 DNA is TGTGCCAGCAGCCAAAGAGATCTTCAGGATACGCAGTATTTT.

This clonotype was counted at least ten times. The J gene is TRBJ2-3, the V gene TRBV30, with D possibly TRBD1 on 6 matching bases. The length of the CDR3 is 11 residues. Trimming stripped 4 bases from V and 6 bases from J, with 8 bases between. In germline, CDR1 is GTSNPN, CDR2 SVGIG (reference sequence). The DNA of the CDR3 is TGTGCCTGGAACAGGGCGGATACGCAGTATTTT. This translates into CAWNRADTQYF.

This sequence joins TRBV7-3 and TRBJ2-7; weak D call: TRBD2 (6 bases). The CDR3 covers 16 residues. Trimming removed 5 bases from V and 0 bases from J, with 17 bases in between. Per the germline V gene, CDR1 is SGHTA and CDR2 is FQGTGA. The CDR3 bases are TGTGCCAGCAGCCCCGCGGGTCGGGGGAGCTCCTACGAGCAGTACTTC. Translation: CASSPAGRGSSYEQYF.

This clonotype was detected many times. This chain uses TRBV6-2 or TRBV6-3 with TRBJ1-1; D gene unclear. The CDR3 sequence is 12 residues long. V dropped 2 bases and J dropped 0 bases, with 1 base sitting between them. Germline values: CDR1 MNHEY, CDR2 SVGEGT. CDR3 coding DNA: TGTGCCAGCAGTTACATGAACACTGAAGCTTTCTTT. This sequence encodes CASSYMNTEAFF.

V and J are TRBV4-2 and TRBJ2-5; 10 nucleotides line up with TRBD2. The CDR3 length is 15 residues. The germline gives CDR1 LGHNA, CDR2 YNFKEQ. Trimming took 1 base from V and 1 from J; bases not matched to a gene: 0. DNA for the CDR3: TGTGCCAGCAGCCAAGGGACTAGCGGCCAAGAGACCCAGTACTTC. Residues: CASSQGTSGQETQYF.

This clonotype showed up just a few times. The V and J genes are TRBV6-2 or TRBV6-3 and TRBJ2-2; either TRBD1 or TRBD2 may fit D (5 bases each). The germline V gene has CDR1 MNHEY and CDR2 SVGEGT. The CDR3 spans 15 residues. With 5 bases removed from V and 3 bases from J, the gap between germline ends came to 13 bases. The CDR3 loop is CASSLGTRDTGELFF. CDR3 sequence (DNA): TGTGCCAGCAGTCTCGGGACGAGGGACACCGGGGAGCTGTTTTTT.

The CDR3 DNA reads as TGCAGTGCCCCCTCGGCAGGGTGGGCTGGAAACACCATATATTTT. It is translated as CSAPSAGWAGNTIYF. The chain links TRBV20-1 to TRBJ1-3, with a possible D match to TRBD1 (5 bases). Germline-derived CDR1 and CDR2 are DFQATT and SNEGSKA (reference sequence). V was shortened by 6 bases and J by 2 bases, with 17 bases between the two germline ends. There are 15 residues in the CDR3.

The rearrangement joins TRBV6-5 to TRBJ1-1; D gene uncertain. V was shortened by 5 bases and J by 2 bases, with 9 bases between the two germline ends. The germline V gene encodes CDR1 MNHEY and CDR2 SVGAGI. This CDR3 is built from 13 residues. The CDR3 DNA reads TGTGCCAGCAGTCAAATTAGAAACACTGAAGCTTTCTTT. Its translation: CASSQIRNTEAFF.

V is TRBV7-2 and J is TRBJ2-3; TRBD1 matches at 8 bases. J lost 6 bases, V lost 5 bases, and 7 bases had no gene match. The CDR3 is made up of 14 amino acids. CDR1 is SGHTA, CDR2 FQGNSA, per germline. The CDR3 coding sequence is TGTGCCAGCAGCCGGGACAGGTTAACGGATACGCAGTATTTT. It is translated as CASSRDRLTDTQYF. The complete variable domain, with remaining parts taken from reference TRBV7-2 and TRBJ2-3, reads GAGVSQSPSNKVTEKGKDVELRCDPISGHTALYWYRQSLGQGLEFLIYFQGNSAPDKSGLPSDRFSAERTGGSVSTLTIQRTQQEDSAVYLCASSRDRLTDTQYFGPGTRLTVL.

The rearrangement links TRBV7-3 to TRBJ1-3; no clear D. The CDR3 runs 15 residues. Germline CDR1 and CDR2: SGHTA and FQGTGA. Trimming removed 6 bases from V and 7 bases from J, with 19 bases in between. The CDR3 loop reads CASRRRSGTGNTIYF. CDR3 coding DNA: TGTGCCAGCAGAAGGCGAAGTGGCACGGGGAACACCATATATTTT.

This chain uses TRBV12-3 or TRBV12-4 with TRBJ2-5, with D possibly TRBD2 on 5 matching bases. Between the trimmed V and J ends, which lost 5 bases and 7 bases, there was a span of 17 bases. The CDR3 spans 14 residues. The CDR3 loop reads CASSPSGVRRTQYF. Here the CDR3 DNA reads TGTGCCAGCAGTCCCTCCGGGGTCCGACGGACCCAGTACTTC.

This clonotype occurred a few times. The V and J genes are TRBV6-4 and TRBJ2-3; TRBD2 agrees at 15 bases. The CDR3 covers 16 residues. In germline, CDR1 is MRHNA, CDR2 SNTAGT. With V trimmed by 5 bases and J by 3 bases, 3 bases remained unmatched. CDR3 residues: CASSRTSGGVTDTQYF. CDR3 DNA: TGTGCCAGCAGTCGGACTAGCGGGGGGGTGACAGATACGCAGTATTTT.

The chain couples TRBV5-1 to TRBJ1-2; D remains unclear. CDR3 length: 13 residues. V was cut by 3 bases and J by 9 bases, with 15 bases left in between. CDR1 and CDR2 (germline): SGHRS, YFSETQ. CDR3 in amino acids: CASSSDYPGSYTF. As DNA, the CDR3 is TGCGCCAGCAGCTCCGATTACCCGGGGAGCTACACCTTC. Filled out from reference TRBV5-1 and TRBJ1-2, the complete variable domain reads KAGVTQTPRYLIKTRGQQVTLSCSPISGHRSVSWYQQTPGQGLQFLFEYFSETQRNKGNFPGRFSGRQFSNSRSEMNVSTLELGDSALYLCASSSDYPGSYTFGSGTRLTVV.

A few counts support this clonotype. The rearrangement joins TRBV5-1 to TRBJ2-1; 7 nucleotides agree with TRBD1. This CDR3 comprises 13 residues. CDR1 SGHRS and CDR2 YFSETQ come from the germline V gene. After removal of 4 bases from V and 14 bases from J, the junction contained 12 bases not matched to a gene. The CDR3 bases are TGCGCCAGCAGCAGGGGACAGCTCCTTTGGGAGTTCTTC. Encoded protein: CASSRGQLLWEFF.

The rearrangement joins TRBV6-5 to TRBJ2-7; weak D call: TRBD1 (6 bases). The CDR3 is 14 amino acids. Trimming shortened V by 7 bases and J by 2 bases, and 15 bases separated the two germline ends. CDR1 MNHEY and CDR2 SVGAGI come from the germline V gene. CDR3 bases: TGTGCCAGCAATACGGGACACCCAGCCTACGAGCAGTACTTC. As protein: CASNTGHPAYEQYF.

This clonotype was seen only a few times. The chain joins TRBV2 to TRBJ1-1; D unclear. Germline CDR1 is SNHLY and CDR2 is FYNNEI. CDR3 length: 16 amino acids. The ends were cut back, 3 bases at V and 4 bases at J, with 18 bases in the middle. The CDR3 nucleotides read TGTGCCAGCAGTGAGATCGTCAGGCCCCTTCTCACTGAAGCTTTCTTT. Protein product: CASSEIVRPLLTEAFF.

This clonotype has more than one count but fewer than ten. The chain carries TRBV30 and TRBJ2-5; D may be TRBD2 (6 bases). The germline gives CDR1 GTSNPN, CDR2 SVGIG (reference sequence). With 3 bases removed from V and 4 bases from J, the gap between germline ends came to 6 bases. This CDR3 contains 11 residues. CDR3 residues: CAWREGETQYF. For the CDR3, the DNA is TGTGCCTGGAGGGAGGGAGAGACCCAGTACTTC.

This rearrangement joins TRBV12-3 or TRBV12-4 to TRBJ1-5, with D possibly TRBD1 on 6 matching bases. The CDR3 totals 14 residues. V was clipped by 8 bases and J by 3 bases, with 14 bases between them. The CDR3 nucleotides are TGTGCCAGCCGCCCCGGACAGATCAATCAGCCCCAGCATTTT. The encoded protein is CASRPGQINQPQHF.

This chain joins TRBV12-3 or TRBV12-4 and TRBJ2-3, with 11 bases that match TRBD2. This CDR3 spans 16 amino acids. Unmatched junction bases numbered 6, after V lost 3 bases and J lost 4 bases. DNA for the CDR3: TGTGCCAGCAGTTTCTGGGCTAGCGGGGGGTCAGATACGCAGTATTTT. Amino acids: CASSFWASGGSDTQYF.

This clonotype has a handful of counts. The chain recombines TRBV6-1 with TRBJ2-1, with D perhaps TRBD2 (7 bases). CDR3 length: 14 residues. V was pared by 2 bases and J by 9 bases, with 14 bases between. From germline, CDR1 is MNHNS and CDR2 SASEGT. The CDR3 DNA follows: TGTGCCAGCAGTGAAAATTCGGGGGGCCCTGAGCAGTTCTTC. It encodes CASSENSGGPEQFF.

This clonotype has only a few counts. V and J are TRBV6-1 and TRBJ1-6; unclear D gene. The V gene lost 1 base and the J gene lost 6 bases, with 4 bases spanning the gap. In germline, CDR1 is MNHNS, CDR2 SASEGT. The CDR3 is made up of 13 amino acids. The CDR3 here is CASSEVINSPLHF. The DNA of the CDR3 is TGTGCCAGCAGTGAAGTTATTAATTCACCCCTCCACTTT.

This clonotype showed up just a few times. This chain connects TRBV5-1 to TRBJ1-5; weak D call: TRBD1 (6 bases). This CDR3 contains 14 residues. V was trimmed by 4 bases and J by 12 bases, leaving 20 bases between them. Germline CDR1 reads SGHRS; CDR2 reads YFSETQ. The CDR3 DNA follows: TGCGCCAGCAGCGAACAGGGAGCCCCTTGGGGCCAGCATTTT. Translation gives CASSEQGAPWGQHF.

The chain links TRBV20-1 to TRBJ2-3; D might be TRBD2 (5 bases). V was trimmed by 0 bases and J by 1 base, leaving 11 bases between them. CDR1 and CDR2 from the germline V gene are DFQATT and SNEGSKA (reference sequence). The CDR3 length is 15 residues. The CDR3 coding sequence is TGCAGTGCTAGAGATACTAGTGGAGGCACAGATACGCAGTATTTT. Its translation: CSARDTSGGTDTQYF.

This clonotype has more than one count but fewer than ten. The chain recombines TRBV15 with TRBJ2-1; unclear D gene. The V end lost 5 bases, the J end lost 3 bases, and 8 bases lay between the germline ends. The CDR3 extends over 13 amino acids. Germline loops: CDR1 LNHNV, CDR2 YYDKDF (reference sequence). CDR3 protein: CATSFGFYNEQFF. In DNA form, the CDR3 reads TGTGCCACCAGCTTCGGCTTCTACAATGAGCAGTTCTTC. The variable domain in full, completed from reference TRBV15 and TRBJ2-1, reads DAMVIQNPRYQVTQFGKPVTLSCSQTLNHNVMYWYQQKSSQAPKLLFHYYDKDFNNEADTPDNFQSRRPNTSFCFLDIRSPGLGDTAMYLCATSFGFYNEQFFGPGTRLTVL.